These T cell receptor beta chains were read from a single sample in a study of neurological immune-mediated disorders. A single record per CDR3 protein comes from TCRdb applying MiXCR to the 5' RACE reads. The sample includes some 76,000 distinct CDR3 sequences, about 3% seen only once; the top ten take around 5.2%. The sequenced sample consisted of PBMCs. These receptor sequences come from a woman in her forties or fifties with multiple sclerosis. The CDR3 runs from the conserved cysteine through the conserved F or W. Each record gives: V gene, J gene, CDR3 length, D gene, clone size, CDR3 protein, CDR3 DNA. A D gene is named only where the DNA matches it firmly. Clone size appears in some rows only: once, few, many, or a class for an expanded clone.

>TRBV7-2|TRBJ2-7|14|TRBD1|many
CASSLGRQGYEQYF
TGTGCCAGCAGCTTAGGAAGACAGGGCTACGAGCAGTACTTC
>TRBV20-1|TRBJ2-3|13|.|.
CSAPRGLTDTQYF
TGCAGTGCCCCCCGAGGTCTCACAGATACGCAGTATTTT
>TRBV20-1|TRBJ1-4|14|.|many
CSARPGGGDEKLFF
TGCAGTGCTAGACCGGGGGGTGGGGATGAAAAACTGTTTTTT
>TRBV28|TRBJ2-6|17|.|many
CASSFRGRGSGANVLTF
TGTGCCAGCAGTTTCAGGGGTCGGGGCTCTGGGGCCAACGTCCTGACTTTC
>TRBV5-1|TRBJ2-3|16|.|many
CASTELNRASTDTQYF
TGCGCCAGCACCGAGCTGAACAGAGCTAGCACAGATACGCAGTATTTT
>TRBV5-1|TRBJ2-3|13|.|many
CASSLRAGDTQYF
TGCGCCAGCAGCTTGAGGGCGGGCGATACGCAGTATTTT
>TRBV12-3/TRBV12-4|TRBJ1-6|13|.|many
CASVVGLNSPLHF
TGTGCCAGCGTTGTTGGGTTAAATTCACCCCTCCACTTT
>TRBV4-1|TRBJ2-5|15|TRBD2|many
CASSYWTSGVETQYF
TGCGCCAGCAGCTACTGGACTAGCGGTGTAGAGACCCAGTACTTC
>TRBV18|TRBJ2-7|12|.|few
CASSPRGDEQYF
TGTGCCAGCTCACCACGGGGGGATGAGCAGTACTTC
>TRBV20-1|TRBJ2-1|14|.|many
CSAWGLGSYNEQFF
TGCAGTGCTTGGGGTTTAGGCTCCTACAATGAGCAGTTCTTC
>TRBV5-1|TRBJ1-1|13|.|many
CASSLEAGTVAFF
TGCGCCAGCAGCTTGGAAGCAGGGACCGTGGCTTTCTTT
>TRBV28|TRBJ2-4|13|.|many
CASIDRTKNIQYF
TGTGCCAGCATTGACAGGACCAAAAACATTCAGTACTTC
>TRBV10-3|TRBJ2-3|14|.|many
CAISELGDADTQYF
TGTGCCATCAGTGAACTCGGGGACGCAGATACGCAGTATTTT
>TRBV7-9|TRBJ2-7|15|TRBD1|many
CASSLNRDRGHEQYF
TGTGCCAGCAGTCTGAACCGGGACAGGGGGCACGAGCAGTACTTC
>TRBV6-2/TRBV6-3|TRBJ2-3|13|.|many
CASSGQNTDTQYF
TGTGCCAGCAGCGGGCAGAACACAGATACGCAGTATTTT
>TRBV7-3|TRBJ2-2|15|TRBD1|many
CASSLDRGNTGELFF
TGTGCCAGCAGCTTAGACAGGGGAAACACCGGGGAGCTGTTTTTT
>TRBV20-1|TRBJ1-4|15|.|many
CSARGVVSPIEKLFF
TGCAGTGCTAGAGGGGTCGTCTCTCCGATCGAAAAACTGTTTTTT
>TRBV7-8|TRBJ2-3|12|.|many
CASGYITDTQYF
TGTGCCAGCGGCTATATCACAGATACGCAGTATTTT
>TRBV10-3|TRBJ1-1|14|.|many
CAISVSVGGTEAFF
TGTGCCATCAGTGTTTCGGTCGGGGGGACTGAAGCTTTCTTT
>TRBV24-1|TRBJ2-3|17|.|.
CATSDALGSLLTDTQYF
TGTGCCACCAGTGATGCCCTCGGGTCACTTCTCACAGATACGCAGTATTTT
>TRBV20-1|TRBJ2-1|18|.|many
CSARDFSPSPTSGNEQFF
TGCAGTGCTAGAGATTTTTCCCCTTCACCCACCTCGGGGAATGAGCAGTTCTTC
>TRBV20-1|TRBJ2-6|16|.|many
CSARPDRVSGANVLTF
TGCAGTGCTAGACCGGACAGAGTCTCTGGGGCCAACGTCCTGACTTTC
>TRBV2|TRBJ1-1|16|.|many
CASSEAVWGRETEAFF
TGTGCCAGCAGTGAAGCAGTTTGGGGGCGGGAGACTGAAGCTTTCTTT
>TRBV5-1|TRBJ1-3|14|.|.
CASSLGVTGNTIYF
TGCGCCAGCAGCTTGGGGGTAACTGGAAACACCATATATTTT
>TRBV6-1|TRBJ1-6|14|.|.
CASSAGTPNSPLHF
TGTGCCAGCAGCGCCGGGACACCTAATTCACCCCTCCACTTT
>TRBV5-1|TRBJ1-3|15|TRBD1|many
CASSSTGGFGNTIYF
TGCGCCAGCAGCTCGACAGGGGGCTTCGGAAACACCATATATTTT
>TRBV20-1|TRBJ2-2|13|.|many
CSAPTQLDGELFF
TGCAGTGCTCCAACACAATTAGACGGGGAGCTGTTTTTT
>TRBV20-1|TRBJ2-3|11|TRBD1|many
CSAPYRGGQYF
TGCAGTGCTCCGTACAGGGGCGGGCAGTATTTT
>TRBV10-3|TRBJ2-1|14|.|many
CAIQAQGHYNEQFF
TGTGCCATTCAAGCGCAGGGACACTACAATGAGCAGTTCTTC
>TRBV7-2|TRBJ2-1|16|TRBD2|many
CASSAQWRRGGNEQFF
TGTGCCAGCAGCGCCCAGTGGAGGCGGGGGGGCAATGAGCAGTTCTTC
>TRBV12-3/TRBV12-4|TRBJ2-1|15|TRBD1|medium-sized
CASRRPGQRYNEQFF
TGTGCCAGCCGTCGCCCGGGACAGCGGTACAATGAGCAGTTCTTC
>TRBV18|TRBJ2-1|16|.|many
CASSPPRAQSYNEQFF
TGTGCCAGCTCGCCTCCGCGTGCCCAGTCCTACAATGAGCAGTTCTTC